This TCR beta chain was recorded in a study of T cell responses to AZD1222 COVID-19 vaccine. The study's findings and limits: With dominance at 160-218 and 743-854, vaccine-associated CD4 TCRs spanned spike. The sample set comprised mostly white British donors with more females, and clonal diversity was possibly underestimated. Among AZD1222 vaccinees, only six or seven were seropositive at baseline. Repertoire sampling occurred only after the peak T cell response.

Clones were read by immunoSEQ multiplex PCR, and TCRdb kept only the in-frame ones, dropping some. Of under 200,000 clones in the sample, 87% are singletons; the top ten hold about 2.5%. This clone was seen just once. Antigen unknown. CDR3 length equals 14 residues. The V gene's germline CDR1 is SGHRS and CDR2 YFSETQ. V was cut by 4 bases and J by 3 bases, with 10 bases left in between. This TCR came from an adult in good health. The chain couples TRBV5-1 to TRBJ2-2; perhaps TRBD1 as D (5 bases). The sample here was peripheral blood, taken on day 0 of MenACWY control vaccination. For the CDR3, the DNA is TGCGCCAGCAGCGGAAAGGGGTACACCGGGGAGCTGTTTTTT. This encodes CASSGKGYTGELFF. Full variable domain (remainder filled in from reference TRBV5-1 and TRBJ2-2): KAGVTQTPRYLIKTRGQQVTLSCSPISGHRSVSWYQQTPGQGLQFLFEYFSETQRNKGNFPGRFSGRQFSNSRSEMNVSTLELGDSALYLCASSGKGYTGELFFGEGSRLTVL.